A single sample gave rise to the 10 T cell receptor beta chains below, sequenced in a study of neoadjuvant anti-PD-1 for oral cavity cancer. Sequenced by immunoSEQ multiplex PCR; TCRdb stores in-frame clones only, minus some. The table has about 72,000 clones, around 88% seen once; the top ten hold 3.4%. Sequencing was performed on PBMCs, taken before nivolumab (anti-PD-1) treatment. These receptor sequences come from a person between 40 and 85 years old with oral cavity squamous cell carcinoma.

A note on this clone: This sample also contains other DNA sequences that code for the same CDR3. This chain links TRBV30 with TRBJ2-7; D is possibly TRBD1 (6 bases). Trimming left V 0 bases short and J 1 base short, with 10 bases between. Germline CDR1 is GTSNPN and CDR2 is SVGIG (reference sequence). This CDR3 is 14 amino acids long. The CDR3, as DNA: TGTGCCTGGAGTGTCAGGGGTTTATCCTACGAGCAGTACTTC. This sequence encodes CAWSVRGLSYEQYF.

The chain carries TRBV5-6 and TRBJ2-5; D is ambiguous. The length of the CDR3 is 14 residues. With 2 bases removed from V and 5 bases from J, the gap between germline ends came to 13 bases. Per the germline V gene, CDR1 is SGHDT and CDR2 is YYEEEE. The CDR3 sequence is CASSFPGARETQYF. CDR3 in DNA: TGTGCCAGCAGCTTCCCGGGCGCGCGGGAGACCCAGTACTTC.

The V gene is TRBV4-1, the J gene TRBJ2-1; D unresolved. This CDR3 contains 15 residues. The V end was cut by 4 bases, the J end by 2 bases, with 12 bases between. Germline CDR1 reads MGHRA; CDR2 reads YSYEKL. The CDR3 DNA reads as TGCGCCAGCAGCCCTCGGACGGGTGCCTACAATGAGCAGTTCTTC. Encoded protein: CASSPRTGAYNEQFF.

This sequence joins TRBV19 and TRBJ2-1, with D possibly being TRBD1 (5 bases). Trimming removed 3 bases at V and 5 bases at J, with 14 bases between. The CDR3 sequence is 15 residues long. Germline CDR1 LNHDA, CDR2 SQIVND (reference sequence). The DNA of the CDR3 is TGTGCCAGTAGTATCGGGCAGGGCCCCCACAATGAGCAGTTCTTC. It encodes CASSIGQGPHNEQFF.

A single count supports this clone. This rearrangement joins TRBV7-3 to TRBJ2-2; 10 nucleotides align to TRBD2. The CDR3 contains 15 residues. V trimming: 2 bases; J trimming: 7 bases; junction bases outside the gene matches: 4. Germline-derived CDR1 and CDR2 are SGHTA and FQGTGA. CDR3 in DNA: TGTGCCAGCAGCTTATCTAGCGGGAGACTCGGGGAGCTGTTTTTT. This sequence encodes CASSLSSGRLGELFF.

J is TRBJ2-1 and V is TRBV9, with 11 bases identical to TRBD2. In germline, CDR1 is SGDLS, CDR2 YYNGEE. This CDR3 is built from 17 residues. Unmatched junction bases numbered 8, after V lost 3 bases and J lost 3 bases. The CDR3 reads CASSAPETSGSYNEQFF. CDR3 bases: TGTGCCAGCAGCGCGCCCGAAACTAGCGGGAGCTACAATGAGCAGTTCTTC. The full variable domain, completed using reference TRBV9 and TRBJ2-1, is DSGVTQTPKHLITATGQRVTLRCSPRSGDLSVYWYQQSLDQGLQFLIQYYNGEERAKGNILERFSAQQFPDLHSELNLSSLELGDSALYFCASSAPETSGSYNEQFFGPGTRLTVL.

This chain uses TRBV2 with TRBJ2-3, with D unresolved. Germline CDR1 SNHLY, CDR2 FYNNEI. CDR3 length: 15 amino acids. Between the trimmed V and J ends, which lost 6 bases and 0 bases, there was a span of 13 bases. The DNA of the CDR3 is TGTGCCAGCAGCTCCTCCCGGTCTAGCACAGATACGCAGTATTTT. Protein sequence: CASSSSRSSTDTQYF. The full variable domain, completed using reference TRBV2 and TRBJ2-3, is EPEVTQTPSHQVTQMGQEVILRCVPISNHLYFYWYRQILGQKVEFLVSFYNNEISEKSEIFDDQFSVERPDGSNFTLKIRSTKLEDSAMYFCASSSSRSSTDTQYFGPGTRLTVL.

The V and J genes are TRBV5-1 and TRBJ2-5; D possibly corresponds to TRBD2 (5 bases). Per germline, CDR1 SGHRS and CDR2 YFSETQ. The CDR3 has 14 residues. V was clipped by 0 bases and J by 1 base, with 7 bases between them. The CDR3 DNA follows: TGCGCCAGCAGCTTGGGAACTAGCCAAGAGACCCAGTACTTC. Translation: CASSLGTSQETQYF.

This clone has only a few counts. This CDR3 is CASSQTGSGNTIYF. DNA for the CDR3: TGCGCCAGCAGCCAAACGGGCTCTGGAAACACCATATATTTT. This chain uses TRBV4-1 with TRBJ1-3; D is unclear. Trimming shortened V by 2 bases and J by 0 bases, and 5 bases separated the two germline ends. The CDR3 extends over 14 amino acids. Germline CDR1 reads MGHRA; CDR2 reads YSYEKL.

The rearrangement links TRBV6-5 to TRBJ2-7; 7 bases match TRBD2. The V gene's germline CDR1 is MNHEY and CDR2 SVGAGI. With V trimmed by 5 bases and J by 0 bases, 4 bases remained unmatched. CDR3 length: 14 amino acids. The CDR3 coding sequence is TGTGCCAGCAGTAACCTAGCGGACTCCTACGAGCAGTACTTC. Its translation is CASSNLADSYEQYF.